This TCR beta chain was profiled in a study of graft-versus-host responses after intestinal transplantation. Using immunoSEQ multiplex PCR, the repertoire was profiled, and TCRdb retains in-frame clones only, with some absent. The sample lists roughly 99,000 clones, 92% seen once, with around 0.07% in the top ten. The study, taken as a whole, reports: Early post-transplant falls in HvG clones accompanied the peak levels of circulating GvH clones.

Turning to this clone: Its antigen is undetermined.

Germline V gene lookup returns CDR1 MNHNY and CDR2 SVGAGI (reference sequence). This CDR3 has 13 amino acids. V was clipped by 6 bases and J by 0 bases, with 8 bases between them. The receptor was derived from a human donor who was the organ donor for an intestinal transplant. The chain uses TRBV6-6 and TRBJ1-1, with D unresolved. Material: unstimulated CD8+ T cells sorted from spleen or lymph node cells, obtained before transplant. This CDR3 is CASRERMNTEAFF. The CDR3 DNA sequence: TGTGCCAGCAGGGAGAGAATGAACACTGAAGCTTTCTTT.